A selection of T cell receptor beta chains follows, all from one sample in a study of cytomegalovirus exposure and HLA in healthy donors. The data were produced by immunoSEQ multiplex PCR, yet TCRdb's version contains in-frame clones alone and is incomplete. The sample has about 150,000 clones, over 60% seen once; the top ten hold less than 2%. Sequenced sample: PBMCs. The receptor source for this set is a man in his forties or fifties in good health and CMV-seronegative. Both conserved end residues are part of each CDR3. The D gene is left open where the match is weak. A row's size may be missing; if present it is once, few, many or a size class.

cdr3_nt	cdr3_aa	j_call	v_call	cdr3_length	d_call	clone_size
TGTGCCAGCAGTTACCGACAGGGGGTTGGCAATGAGCAGTTCTTC	CASSYRQGVGNEQFF	TRBJ2-1	TRBV6-5	15	TRBD1	-
TGTGCCAGCAGTTTTTATAGCGGTAGCACAGATACGCAGTATTTT	CASSFYSGSTDTQYF	TRBJ2-3	TRBV27	15	-	few
TGTGCCACCTCCGGAGCGGGGTACGAGCAGTACTTC	CATSGAGYEQYF	TRBJ2-7	TRBV6-1	12	TRBD2	-
TGCGCCAGCAGCCAACTGCCGACTAGCACAGATACGCAGTATTTT	CASSQLPTSTDTQYF	TRBJ2-3	TRBV4-3	15	-	-
TGTGCCAGCAGTAGCGGCAGTTACTCTGGAAACACCATATATTTT	CASSSGSYSGNTIYF	TRBJ1-3	TRBV28	15	-	-
TGCGCCAGCAGTGGGACGGAGGCCGGACTAGCGGGATCCGAGCAGTACTTC	CASSGTEAGLAGSEQYF	TRBJ2-7	TRBV10-2	17	TRBD2	-
TGTGCCAGCAGCGGGACAGGGGATAAAGGCTACACCTTC	CASSGTGDKGYTF	TRBJ1-2	TRBV6-1	13	TRBD1	-
TGCAGCGTTGGGGCAGGGGGCAATCAGCCCCAGCATTTT	CSVGAGGNQPQHF	TRBJ1-5	TRBV29-1	13	-	few
TGCAGCGTTGTAAACAGCTACGAGCAGTACTTC	CSVVNSYEQYF	TRBJ2-7	TRBV29-1	11	-	once
TGTGCCAGCAGGGATGGGACAGGGCCTCCCTATGGCTACACCTTC	CASRDGTGPPYGYTF	TRBJ1-2	TRBV7-6	15	TRBD1	-
TGTGCCAGCAGCCCTTTGGGACTAGCGGGGGGCACAGATACGCAGTATTTT	CASSPLGLAGGTDTQYF	TRBJ2-3	TRBV9	17	TRBD2	-
TGTGCCAGCAGCCCAGCGGGGGGGACGTACCAAGAGACCCAGTACTTC	CASSPAGGTYQETQYF	TRBJ2-5	TRBV5-6	16	TRBD2	-
TGTGCCAGCAGCTTGGGCGGGGACACCGGGGAGCTGTTTTTT	CASSLGGDTGELFF	TRBJ2-2	TRBV5-4	14	-	few
TGTGCCAGTAGTATAGAGGGCAGGGGGCTTGACACTGAAGCTTTCTTT	CASSIEGRGLDTEAFF	TRBJ1-1	TRBV19	16	TRBD1	-
TGTGCCTGCGCCCATAACAGGGGGCCCTACGAGCAGTACTTC	CACAHNRGPYEQYF	TRBJ2-7	TRBV30	14	TRBD1	few